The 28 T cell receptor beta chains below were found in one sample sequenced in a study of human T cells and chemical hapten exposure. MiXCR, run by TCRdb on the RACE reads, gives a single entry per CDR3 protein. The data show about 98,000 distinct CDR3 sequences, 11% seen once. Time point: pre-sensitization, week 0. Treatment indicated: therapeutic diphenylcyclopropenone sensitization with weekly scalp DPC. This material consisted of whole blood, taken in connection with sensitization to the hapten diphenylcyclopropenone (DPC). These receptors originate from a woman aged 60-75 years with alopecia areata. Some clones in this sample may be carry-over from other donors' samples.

As DNA, the CDR3 is TGTGCCAGCAGCTTCTGGGGGGGATCTGGAAACACCATATATTTT. It is translated as CASSFWGGSGNTIYF. The chain recombines TRBV7-2 with TRBJ1-3; TRBD1 might be the D (5 bases). Deletions cut 3 bases from V and 1 base from J, with 10 bases between. The CDR3 is 15 residues long. From germline, CDR1 is SGHTA and CDR2 FQGNSA.

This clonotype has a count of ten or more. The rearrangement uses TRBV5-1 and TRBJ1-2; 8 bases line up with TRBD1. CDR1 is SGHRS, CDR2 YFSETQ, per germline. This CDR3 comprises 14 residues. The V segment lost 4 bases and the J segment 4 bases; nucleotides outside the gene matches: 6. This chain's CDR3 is CASSRTGGFYGYTF. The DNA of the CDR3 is TGCGCCAGCAGCCGAACAGGGGGTTTCTATGGCTACACCTTC.

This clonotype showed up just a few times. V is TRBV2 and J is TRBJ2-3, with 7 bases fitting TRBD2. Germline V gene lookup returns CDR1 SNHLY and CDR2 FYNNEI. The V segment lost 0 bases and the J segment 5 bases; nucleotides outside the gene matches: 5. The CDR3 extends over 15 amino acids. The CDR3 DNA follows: TGTGCCAGCAGTGAAGCCCGGCTAGCGGAAGATACGCAGTATTTT. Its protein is CASSEARLAEDTQYF. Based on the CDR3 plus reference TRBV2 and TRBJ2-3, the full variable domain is EPEVTQTPSHQVTQMGQEVILRCVPISNHLYFYWYRQILGQKVEFLVSFYNNEISEKSEIFDDQFSVERPDGSNFTLKIRSTKLEDSAMYFCASSEARLAEDTQYFGPGTRLTVL.

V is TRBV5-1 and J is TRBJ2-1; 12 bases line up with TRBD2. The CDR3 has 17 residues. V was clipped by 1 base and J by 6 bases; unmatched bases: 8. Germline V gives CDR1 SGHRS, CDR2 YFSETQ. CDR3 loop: CASSLTSGGPLGNEQFF. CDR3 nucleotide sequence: TGCGCCAGCAGCTTGACTAGCGGGGGGCCGCTGGGCAATGAGCAGTTCTTC.

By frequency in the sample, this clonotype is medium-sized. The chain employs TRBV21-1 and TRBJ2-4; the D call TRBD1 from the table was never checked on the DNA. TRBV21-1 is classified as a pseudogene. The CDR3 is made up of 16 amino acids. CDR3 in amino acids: CASSKAQGLVKNIQYF. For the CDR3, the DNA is TGTGCCAGCAGCAAAGCTCAGGGCTTAGTCAAAAACATTCAGTACTTC.

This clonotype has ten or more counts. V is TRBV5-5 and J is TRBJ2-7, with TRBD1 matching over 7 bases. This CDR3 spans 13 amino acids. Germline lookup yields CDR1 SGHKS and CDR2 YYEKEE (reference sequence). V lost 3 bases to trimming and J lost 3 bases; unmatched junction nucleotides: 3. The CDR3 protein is CASSSTGSYEQYF. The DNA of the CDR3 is TGTGCCAGCAGCTCGACAGGGAGCTACGAGCAGTACTTC.

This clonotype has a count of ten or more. CDR3 sequence (DNA): TGCAGTGCTCCAGACTTCGATTCCTACAATGAGCAGTTCTTC. It encodes CSAPDFDSYNEQFF. This chain joins TRBV20-1 and TRBJ2-1; D is unresolved. The CDR3 runs to 14 residues. Germline-derived CDR1 and CDR2 are DFQATT and SNEGSKA (reference sequence). Trimming took off 5 bases at V and 1 base at J, with 12 bases between the two ends.

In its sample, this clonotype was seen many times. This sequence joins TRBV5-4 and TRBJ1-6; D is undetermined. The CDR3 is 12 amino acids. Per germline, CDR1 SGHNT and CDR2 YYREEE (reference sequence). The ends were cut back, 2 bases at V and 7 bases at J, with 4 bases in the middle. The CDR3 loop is CASSLRNSPLHF. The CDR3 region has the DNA TGTGCCAGCAGCTTAAGGAATTCACCCCTCCACTTT.

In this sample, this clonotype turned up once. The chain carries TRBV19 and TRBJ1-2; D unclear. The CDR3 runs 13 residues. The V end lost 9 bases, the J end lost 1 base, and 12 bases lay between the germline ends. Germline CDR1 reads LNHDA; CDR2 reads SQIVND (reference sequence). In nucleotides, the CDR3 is TGTGCCAGCACCACGCGGGGTAACTATGGCTACACCTTC. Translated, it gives CASTTRGNYGYTF.

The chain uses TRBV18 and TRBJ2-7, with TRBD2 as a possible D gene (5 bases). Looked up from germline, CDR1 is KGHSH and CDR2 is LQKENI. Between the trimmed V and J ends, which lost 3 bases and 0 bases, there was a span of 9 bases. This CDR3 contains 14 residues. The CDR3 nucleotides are TGTGCCAGCTCACCGAGGGTGGACTCCTACGAGCAGTACTTC. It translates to CASSPRVDSYEQYF.

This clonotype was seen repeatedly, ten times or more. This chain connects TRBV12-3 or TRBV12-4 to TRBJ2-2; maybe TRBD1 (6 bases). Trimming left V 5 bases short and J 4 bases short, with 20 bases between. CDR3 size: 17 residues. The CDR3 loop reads CASSPGAGLPITGELFF. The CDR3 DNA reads TGTGCCAGCAGTCCAGGGGCAGGGTTGCCGATCACCGGGGAGCTGTTTTTT.

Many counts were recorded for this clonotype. This CDR3 is CASRTARGSGEFF. The CDR3 nucleotides read TGTGCCAGCAGGACCGCTCGGGGCTCGGGGGAGTTCTTC. The genes are TRBV12-3 or TRBV12-4 and TRBJ2-1, with a possible D match to TRBD2 (6 bases). The CDR3 is made up of 13 amino acids. Deletions cut 6 bases from V and 14 bases from J, with 20 bases between.

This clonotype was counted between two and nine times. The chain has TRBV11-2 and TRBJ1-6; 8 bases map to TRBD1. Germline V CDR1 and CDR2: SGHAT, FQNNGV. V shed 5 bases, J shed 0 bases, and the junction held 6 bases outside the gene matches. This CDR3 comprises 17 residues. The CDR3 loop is CASSHWTGSSYNSPLHF. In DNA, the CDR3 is TGTGCCAGCAGCCATTGGACAGGGAGCTCCTATAATTCACCCCTCCACTTT.

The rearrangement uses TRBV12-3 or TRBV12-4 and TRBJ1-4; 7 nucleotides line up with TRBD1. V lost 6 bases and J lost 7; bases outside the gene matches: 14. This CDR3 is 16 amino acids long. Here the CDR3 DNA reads TGTGCCAGCAGCAAAATACAGGGGCCCCGGGGTGAAAAACTGTTTTTT. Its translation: CASSKIQGPRGEKLFF.

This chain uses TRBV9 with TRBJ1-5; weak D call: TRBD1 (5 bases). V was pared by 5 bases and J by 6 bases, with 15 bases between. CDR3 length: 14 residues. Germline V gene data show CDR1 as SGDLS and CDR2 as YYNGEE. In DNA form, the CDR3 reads TGTGCCAGCAGTGGCCGACAGACCATTCAGCCCCAGCATTTT. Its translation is CASSGRQTIQPQHF.

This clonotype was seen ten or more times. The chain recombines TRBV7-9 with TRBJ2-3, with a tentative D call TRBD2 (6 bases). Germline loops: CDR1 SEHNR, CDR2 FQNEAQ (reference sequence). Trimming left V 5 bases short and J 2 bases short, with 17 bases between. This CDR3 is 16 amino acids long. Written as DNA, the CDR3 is TGTGCCAGCAGCATGGGGGACTTGGCGGCCACAGATACGCAGTATTTT. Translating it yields CASSMGDLAATDTQYF.

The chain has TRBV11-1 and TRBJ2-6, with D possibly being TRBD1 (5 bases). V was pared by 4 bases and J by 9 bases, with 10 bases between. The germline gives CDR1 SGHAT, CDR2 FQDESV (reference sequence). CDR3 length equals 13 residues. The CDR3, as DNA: TGTGCCAGCAGCTACTCTAGGGGCAACGTCCTGACTTTC. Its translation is CASSYSRGNVLTF.

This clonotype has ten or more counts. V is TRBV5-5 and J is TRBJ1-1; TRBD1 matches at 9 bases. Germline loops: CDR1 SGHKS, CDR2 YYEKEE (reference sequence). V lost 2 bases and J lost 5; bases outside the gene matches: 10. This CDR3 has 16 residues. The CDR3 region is CASSFIFGQGTTEAFF. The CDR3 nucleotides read TGTGCCAGCAGCTTTATCTTCGGACAGGGGACAACTGAAGCTTTCTTT. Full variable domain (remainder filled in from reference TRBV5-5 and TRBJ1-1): DAGVTQSPTHLIKTRGQQVTLRCSPISGHKSVSWYQQVLGQGPQFIFQYYEKEERGRGNFPDRFSARQFPNYSSELNVNALLLGDSALYLCASSFIFGQGTTEAFFGQGTRLTVV.

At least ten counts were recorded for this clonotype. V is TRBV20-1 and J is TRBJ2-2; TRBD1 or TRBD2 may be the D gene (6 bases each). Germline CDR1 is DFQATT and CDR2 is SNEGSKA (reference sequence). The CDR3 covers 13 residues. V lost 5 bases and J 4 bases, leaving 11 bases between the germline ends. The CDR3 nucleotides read TGCAGTGCTGCCAAGGGGGGCACCGGGGAGCTGTTTTTT. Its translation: CSAAKGGTGELFF.

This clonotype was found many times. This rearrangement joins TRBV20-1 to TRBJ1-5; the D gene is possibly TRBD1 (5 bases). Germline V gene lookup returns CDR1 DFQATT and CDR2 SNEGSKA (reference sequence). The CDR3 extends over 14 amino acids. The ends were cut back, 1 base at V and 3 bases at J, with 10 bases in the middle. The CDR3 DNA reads TGCAGTGCTAGAGTTCGGGGGACCAATCAGCCCCAGCATTTT. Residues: CSARVRGTNQPQHF.

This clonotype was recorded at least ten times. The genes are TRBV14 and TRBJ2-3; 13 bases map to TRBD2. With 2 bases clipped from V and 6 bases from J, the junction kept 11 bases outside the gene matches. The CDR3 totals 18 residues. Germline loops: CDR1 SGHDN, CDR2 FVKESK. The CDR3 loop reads CASSQFLLLAGGPDTQYF. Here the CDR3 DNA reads TGTGCCAGCAGCCAATTTCTCCTACTAGCGGGGGGGCCCGATACGCAGTATTTT.

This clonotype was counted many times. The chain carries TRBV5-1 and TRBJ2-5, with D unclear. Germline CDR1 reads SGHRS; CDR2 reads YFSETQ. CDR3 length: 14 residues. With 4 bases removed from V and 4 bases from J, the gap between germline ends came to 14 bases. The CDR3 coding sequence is TGCGCCAGCAGCCCCTACTCCGTGGCAGAGACCCAGTACTTC. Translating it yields CASSPYSVAETQYF.

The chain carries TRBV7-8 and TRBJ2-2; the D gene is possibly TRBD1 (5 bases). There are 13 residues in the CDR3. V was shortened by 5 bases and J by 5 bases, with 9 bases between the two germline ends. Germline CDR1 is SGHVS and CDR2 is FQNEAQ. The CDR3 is CASSGHTTGELFF. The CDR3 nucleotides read TGTGCCAGCAGCGGACATACTACCGGGGAGCTGTTTTTT.

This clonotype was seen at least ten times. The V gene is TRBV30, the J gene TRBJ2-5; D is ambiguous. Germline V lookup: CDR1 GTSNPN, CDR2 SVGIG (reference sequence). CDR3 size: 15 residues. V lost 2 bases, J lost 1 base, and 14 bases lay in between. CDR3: CAWSLGSGSQETQYF. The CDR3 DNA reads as TGTGCCTGGAGTTTAGGATCCGGCAGCCAAGAGACCCAGTACTTC.

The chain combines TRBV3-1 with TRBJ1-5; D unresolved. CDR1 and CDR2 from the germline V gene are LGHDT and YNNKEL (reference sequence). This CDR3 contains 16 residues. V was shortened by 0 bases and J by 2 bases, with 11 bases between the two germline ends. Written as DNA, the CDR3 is TGTGCCAGCAGCCAAGATCCGCTCAGCGGCAATCAGCCCCAGCATTTT. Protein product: CASSQDPLSGNQPQHF.

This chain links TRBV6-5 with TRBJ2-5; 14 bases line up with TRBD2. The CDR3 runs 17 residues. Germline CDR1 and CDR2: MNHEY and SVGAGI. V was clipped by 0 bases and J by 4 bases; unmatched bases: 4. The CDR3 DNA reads TGTGCCAGCAGTTACTCGGAAGGACTAGCGGGGGGAGAGACCCAGTACTTC. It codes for CASSYSEGLAGGETQYF.

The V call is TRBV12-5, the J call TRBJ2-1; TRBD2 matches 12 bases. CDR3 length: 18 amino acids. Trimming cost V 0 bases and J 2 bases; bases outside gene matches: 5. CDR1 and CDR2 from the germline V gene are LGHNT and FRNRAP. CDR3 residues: CASGLVLTSGGPYNEQFF. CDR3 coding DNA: TGTGCTAGTGGTTTGGTACTTACTAGCGGGGGGCCCTACAATGAGCAGTTCTTC. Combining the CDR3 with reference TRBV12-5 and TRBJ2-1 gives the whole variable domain DARVTQTPRHKVTEMGQEVTMRCQPILGHNTVFWYRQTMMQGLELLAYFRNRAPLDDSGMPKDRFSAEMPDATLATLKIQPSEPRDSAVYFCASGLVLTSGGPYNEQFFGPGTRLTVL.

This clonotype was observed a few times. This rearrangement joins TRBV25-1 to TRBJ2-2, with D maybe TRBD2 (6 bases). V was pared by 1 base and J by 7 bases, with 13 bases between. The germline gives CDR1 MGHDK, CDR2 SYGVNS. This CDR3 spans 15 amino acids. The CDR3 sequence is CASSEFGGNGGELFF. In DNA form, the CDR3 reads TGTGCCAGCAGTGAATTCGGAGGGAATGGCGGGGAGCTGTTTTTT.